The 19 T cell receptor beta chains given below trace back to one sample, sequenced in a study of blood T cell repertoires in COVID-19. Produced via immunoSEQ multiplex PCR; TCRdb's table is partial and in-frame only. The sample yields tens of thousands of clones, around 88% seen once. The sample was peripheral blood. These receptors were obtained from a middle-aged man with active COVID-19.

This clone was counted once. The gene calls are TRBV19 and TRBJ1-1; D ambiguous. Trimming cost V 2 bases and J 5 bases, with 9 bases left between them. Germline values: CDR1 LNHDA, CDR2 SQIVND (reference sequence). This CDR3 region has 13 residues. The chain's CDR3 is CASSILGGTEAFF. The CDR3 coding sequence is TGTGCCAGTAGTATACTAGGTGGTACTGAAGCTTTCTTT.

The chain carries TRBV14 and TRBJ2-6; possible D gene TRBD2, 6 bases. There are 17 residues in the CDR3. V was clipped by 0 bases and J by 3 bases, with 12 bases between them. CDR1 and CDR2 from the germline V gene are SGHDN and FVKESK. The CDR3 is CASSQDLGLYGANVLTF. CDR3 sequence (DNA): TGTGCCAGCAGCCAAGATTTAGGACTATATGGGGCCAACGTCCTGACTTTC.

The chain carries TRBV6-5 and TRBJ1-3; D is ambiguous. Trimming took 8 bases from V and 4 from J, leaving 9 bases between them. CDR3 length: 12 residues. Looked up from germline, CDR1 is MNHEY and CDR2 is SVGAGI. CDR3 residues: CASGSQGNTIYF. The CDR3, as DNA: TGTGCCAGCGGCTCCCAGGGAAACACCATATATTTT.

The chain uses TRBV5-1 and TRBJ2-5, with D perhaps matching TRBD2 (5 bases). Deletions cut 4 bases from V and 2 bases from J, with 15 bases between. Germline CDR1 SGHRS, CDR2 YFSETQ. This CDR3 spans 15 amino acids. In DNA, the CDR3 is TGCGCCAGCAGCCCAACTAGGAATGGTCAAGAGACCCAGTACTTC. As protein: CASSPTRNGQETQYF.

The chain uses TRBV28 and TRBJ1-1, with D possibly TRBD1 on 5 matching bases. The CDR3 runs to 17 residues. The V and J ends lost 0 bases and 5 bases respectively, with 19 bases between them. Germline lookup yields CDR1 MDHEN and CDR2 SYDVKM. The CDR3 nucleotides are TGTGCCAGCAGTTTATGGGGGCAGGGAGGAGGGTTGACTGAAGCTTTCTTT. As protein: CASSLWGQGGGLTEAFF. Based on the CDR3 plus reference TRBV28 and TRBJ1-1, the full variable domain is DVKVTQSSRYLVKRTGEKVFLECVQDMDHENMFWYRQDPGLGLRLIYFSYDVKMKEKGDIPEGYSVSREKKERFSLILESASTNQTSMYLCASSLWGQGGGLTEAFFGQGTRLTVV.

This clone was counted once. The V and J genes are TRBV28 and TRBJ1-2, with unresolved D. Germline assignment: CDR1 MDHEN and CDR2 SYDVKM. This CDR3 contains 13 residues. Between the trimmed V and J ends, which lost 2 bases and 2 bases, there was a span of 6 bases. CDR3 sequence (DNA): TGTGCCAGCAGTTTAGGGGAGAACTATGGCTACACCTTC. Protein: CASSLGENYGYTF.

The CDR3 loop is CARGGLKQREPDKYSVYEQYF. The CDR3 region has the DNA TGTGCCAGAGGGGGACTTAAACAGCGGGAGCCGGACAAGTACTCGGTCTACGAGCAGTACTTC. The chain joins TRBV5-3 to TRBJ2-7, with 8 bases matching TRBD2. Being an ORF, TRBV5-3 has a function that is uncertain. The ends lost 7 bases at V and 3 bases at J; junction bases unmatched: 30. There are 21 residues in the CDR3.

This chain connects TRBV28 to TRBJ2-7; 12 bases fit TRBD2. The CDR3 totals 15 residues. With V trimmed by 2 bases and J by 6 bases, 5 bases remained unmatched. Germline CDR1 and CDR2: MDHEN and SYDVKM. The CDR3 is CASSLDTSGGIEQYF. Here the CDR3 DNA reads TGTGCCAGCAGTTTAGATACTAGCGGGGGGATCGAGCAGTACTTC.

The V and J genes are TRBV5-1 and TRBJ2-7; TRBD1 matches 7 bases. This CDR3 has 13 residues. CDR1 is SGHRS and CDR2 is YFSETQ in the germline V gene. V was clipped by 7 bases and J by 1 base; unmatched bases: 5. The CDR3 here is CASYVQGSYEQYF. The CDR3 DNA is TGCGCCAGCTACGTACAGGGGTCCTACGAGCAGTACTTC.

This sequence joins TRBV7-8 and TRBJ2-3; possibly TRBD1 for D (5 bases). Trimming removed 0 bases at V and 2 bases at J, with 12 bases between. The CDR3 extends over 16 amino acids. Germline CDR1 reads SGHVS; CDR2 reads FQNEAQ. The CDR3 coding sequence is TGTGCCAGCAGCTTAGCAATAGGGGATACCACAGATACGCAGTATTTT. Its translation: CASSLAIGDTTDTQYF.

In regard to this clone: The same CDR3 arises from other DNA sequences in this sample as well. The chain combines TRBV9 with TRBJ2-7; possible D gene TRBD2, 6 bases. Trimming cost V 2 bases and J 0 bases, with 9 bases left between them. CDR1 is SGDLS and CDR2 is YYNGEE in the germline V gene. The CDR3 has 14 amino acids. CDR3 nucleotides: TGTGCCAGCAGCGTTACTAGCACCTCCTACGAGCAGTACTTC. Residues: CASSVTSTSYEQYF. Full variable domain (rest looked up from reference TRBV9 and TRBJ2-7): DSGVTQTPKHLITATGQRVTLRCSPRSGDLSVYWYQQSLDQGLQFLIQYYNGEERAKGNILERFSAQQFPDLHSELNLSSLELGDSALYFCASSVTSTSYEQYFGPGTRLTVT.

V gene TRBV19 combines with J gene TRBJ1-1, with D maybe TRBD1 (6 bases). The length of the CDR3 is 15 residues. Germline CDR1 reads LNHDA; CDR2 reads SQIVND (reference sequence). V lost 7 bases and J lost 0, with 15 bases in between. Here the CDR3 DNA reads TGTGCCAGTAAATGGACAGTCCGCATGAACACTGAAGCTTTCTTT. Its protein is CASKWTVRMNTEAFF.

The chain uses TRBV5-1 and TRBJ1-4; the match to TRBD1 covers 7 bases. Trimming at V came to 4 bases and at J to 0 bases, leaving 6 bases not matched to a gene. The CDR3 loop spans 16 amino acids. Germline V gene sequence: CDR1 SGHRS, CDR2 YFSETQ. The DNA for the CDR3 is TGCGCCAGCAGCCCAGGGACAGCTGCAACTAATGAAAAACTGTTTTTT. It encodes CASSPGTAATNEKLFF. The complete variable domain, with remaining parts taken from reference TRBV5-1 and TRBJ1-4, reads KAGVTQTPRYLIKTRGQQVTLSCSPISGHRSVSWYQQTPGQGLQFLFEYFSETQRNKGNFPGRFSGRQFSNSRSEMNVSTLELGDSALYLCASSPGTAATNEKLFFGSGTQLSVL.

This chain uses TRBV5-3 with TRBJ1-2; D ambiguous. TRBV5-3 is treated as an ORF (open reading frame) with a function not yet certain. Trimming pared 2 bases from V and 0 bases from J, leaving 8 bases between. This CDR3 has 14 residues. CDR3 DNA sequence: TGTGCCAGAAGCTTTCCCGGTCCTAACTATGGCTACACCTTC. This codes for CARSFPGPNYGYTF.

The chain joins TRBV6-6 to TRBJ2-7; D is perhaps TRBD1 (6 bases). The V and J ends lost 4 bases and 2 bases respectively, with 18 bases between them. This CDR3 is built from 16 residues. Per germline, CDR1 MNHNY and CDR2 SVGAGI (reference sequence). DNA of the CDR3: TGTGCCAGCAGTTCAGAAAAGGTCCAGGGGACCTACGAGCAGTACTTC. Amino acids: CASSSEKVQGTYEQYF.

J is TRBJ1-2 and V is TRBV5-6; D ambiguous. The germline CDR1 and CDR2 sequences are SGHDT and YYEEEE. Trimming took 0 bases from V and 3 from J, leaving 6 bases between them. The length of the CDR3 is 13 residues. Written as DNA, the CDR3 is TGTGCCAGCAGCTTGGGGCTAGACTATGGCTACACCTTC. The encoded protein is CASSLGLDYGYTF.

The chain has TRBV5-5 and TRBJ1-2; possibly TRBD1 for D (5 bases). Germline loops: CDR1 SGHKS, CDR2 YYEKEE (reference sequence). The V end lost 0 bases, the J end lost 0 bases, and 12 bases lay between the germline ends. This CDR3 contains 16 residues. The CDR3, as DNA: TGTGCCAGCAGCTTGGAAGTGGGGCCAACTAACTATGGCTACACCTTC. It translates to CASSLEVGPTNYGYTF.

The genes are TRBV18 and TRBJ1-1; 7 bases agree with TRBD1. The V segment lost 3 bases and the J segment 4 bases; nucleotides outside the gene matches: 5. The CDR3 is 14 amino acids. Germline V gene lookup returns CDR1 KGHSH and CDR2 LQKENI. The CDR3 DNA sequence: TGTGCCAGCTCACCCCAGACAGGGCTCACTGAAGCTTTCTTT. The encoded protein is CASSPQTGLTEAFF.

This rearrangement joins TRBV6-2 or TRBV6-3 to TRBJ2-1; TRBD1 matches 12 bases. CDR3 size: 16 residues. Trimming cost V 2 bases and J 9 bases; bases outside gene matches: 8. CDR1 MNHEY and CDR2 SVGEGT come from the germline V gene. CDR3 amino acids: CASSYAGDRGLGEQFF. CDR3 coding DNA: TGTGCCAGCAGTTACGCGGGGGACAGGGGGCTTGGTGAGCAGTTCTTC.